The source of this T cell receptor (beta chain) is a study of radiotherapy plus CTLA-4 blockade in lung cancer. Across the whole study: An objective response was seen in about 17% of patients, and disease control in about 30%.

Germline V gives CDR1 MNHEY, CDR2 SVGAGI. V lost 6 bases to trimming and J lost 4 bases, with 16 bases between them. The CDR3 is 15 residues long. Notes on the study in general: In blood, TCR clones derived from the tumor expanded after radiotherapy plus ipilimumab. The best prediction of response reportedly came from early blood T cell clone dynamics, with interferon-beta.

Worth noting for this clone: Its cognate antigen is unknown.

Assay used: immunoSEQ multiplex PCR; TCRdb lists only in-frame clones, some missing. The profile covers over 60,000 clones, with around 86% appearing a single time and 35% to 50% taken by the ten largest. This chain connects TRBV6-5 to TRBJ2-1; either TRBD1 or TRBD2 may supply D (6 bases each). The sequencing used peripheral blood, collected from a patient treated with radiotherapy plus ipilimumab. The clonotype originates from a human donor with non-small cell lung cancer that progressed on radiotherapy plus ipilimumab. CDR3 bases: TGTGCCAGCAGAGTCGTATGGGGGGCTTACAATGAGCAGTTCTTC. The encoded protein is CASRVVWGAYNEQFF.